A single sample gave rise to the 21 T cell receptor beta chains below, sequenced in a study of post-analysis software for immune sequencing data. Antigens for these TCRs are unknown. Study-wide results and limits: There were a few TRBV segments more frequent in patients than controls, and TRBV5-6, TRBV5-1 and TRBV20-1 were among them.

Presence of unique molecular identifiers characterized the TCR beta cDNA libraries. TCRdb used MiXCR to reprocess the PCR reads, holding one entry per CDR3 protein. The profile shows about 810,000 distinct CDR3 sequences, about 57% of them singletons. Sample: blood. These receptors were obtained from a girl aged 10 to 17 with multiple sclerosis.

The rearrangement joins TRBV29-1 to TRBJ2-1; TRBD1 aligns across 7 bases. CDR1 is SQVTM and CDR2 is ANQGSEA in the germline V gene. V shed 7 bases and J 5 bases; nucleotides not matched to a gene: 5. CDR3 length: 12 amino acids. The CDR3 loop is CSAYRGNNEQFF. The CDR3 DNA reads as TGCAGCGCATACAGGGGAAACAATGAGCAGTTCTTC.

J is TRBJ2-3 and V is TRBV7-2; D gene ambiguous. V lost 3 bases and J lost 4, with 8 bases in between. Germline V gene sequence: CDR1 SGHTA, CDR2 FQGNSA. The CDR3 length is 13 residues. CDR3 sequence: CASSLVYPDTQYF. The DNA for the CDR3 is TGTGCCAGCAGCTTGGTCTATCCAGATACGCAGTATTTT.

This sequence joins TRBV9 and TRBJ1-2; the D is unclear. CDR1 and CDR2 (germline): SGDLS, YYNGEE. The CDR3 is made up of 15 amino acids. V lost 0 bases to trimming and J lost 2 bases, with 11 bases between them. The CDR3 DNA reads TGTGCCAGCAGCGTAGAAGCCGCCCTCAACTATGGCTACACCTTC. This sequence encodes CASSVEAALNYGYTF. The full variable domain, with the rest looked up from reference TRBV9 and TRBJ1-2, is DSGVTQTPKHLITATGQRVTLRCSPRSGDLSVYWYQQSLDQGLQFLIQYYNGEERAKGNILERFSAQQFPDLHSELNLSSLELGDSALYFCASSVEAALNYGYTFGSGTRLTVV.

The gene calls are TRBV10-2 and TRBJ1-2; a possible D gene is TRBD1 (5 bases). The CDR3 spans 14 residues. V was trimmed by 0 bases and J by 4 bases, leaving 9 bases between them. Germline V CDR1 and CDR2: WSHSY, SAAADI. The CDR3 sequence: CASSESQGSYGYTF. CDR3 nucleotide sequence: TGCGCCAGCAGTGAGTCCCAGGGAAGCTATGGCTACACCTTC.

The chain combines TRBV28 with TRBJ1-5, with unresolved D. CDR1 is MDHEN and CDR2 is SYDVKM in the germline V gene. CDR3 size: 15 residues. The V gene lost 3 bases and the J gene lost 2 bases, with 11 bases spanning the gap. CDR3 nucleotide sequence: TGTGCCAGCAGTTTCTTGGGAAGGGGCAATCAGCCCCAGCATTTT. The encoded protein is CASSFLGRGNQPQHF.

The sample holds a few counts of this clonotype. The rearrangement uses TRBV5-1 and TRBJ2-1, with 11 bases fitting TRBD2. The CDR3 is made up of 14 amino acids. Losses at the gene ends were 8 bases for V and 8 bases for J; bases not matched to a gene: 9. Germline CDR1 SGHRS, CDR2 YFSETQ. The CDR3 sequence is CASSQLAGEHEQFF. The CDR3 coding sequence is TGCGCCAGTAGTCAACTAGCGGGAGAGCATGAGCAGTTCTTC.

This clonotype has only a few counts. The rearrangement uses TRBV2 and TRBJ2-3, with D maybe TRBD2 (5 bases). Germline-derived CDR1 and CDR2 are SNHLY and FYNNEI. CDR3 length: 14 amino acids. Deletions cut 4 bases from V and 2 bases from J, with 10 bases between. CDR3 sequence reads: CASSVTGITDTQYF. The DNA for the CDR3 is TGTGCCAGCAGTGTAACGGGGATCACAGATACGCAGTATTTT.

V is TRBV3-1 and J is TRBJ2-7; D is possibly TRBD2 (5 bases). Germline assignment: CDR1 LGHDT and CDR2 YNNKEL (reference sequence). The length of the CDR3 is 18 residues. The germline V and J ends were trimmed by 1 base and 0 bases, with 19 bases remaining between them. CDR3 DNA sequence: TGTGCCAGCAGCCAAGGCGGGCTAGCAGTGGATATCTCCTACGAGCAGTACTTC. Its protein is CASSQGGLAVDISYEQYF.

The chain employs TRBV7-3 and TRBJ1-1; maybe TRBD1 (5 bases). Germline V gene data show CDR1 as SGHTA and CDR2 as FQGTGA. The CDR3 loop spans 14 amino acids. Between the trimmed V and J ends, which lost 5 bases and 5 bases, there was a span of 15 bases. This CDR3 is CASSPGGSPTEAFF. CDR3 coding DNA: TGTGCCAGCAGCCCCGGGGGGTCTCCGACTGAAGCTTTCTTT.

Notes on this clonotype: With only one base between it and a far larger clone, this is likely a read error. The chain combines TRBV7-9 with TRBJ2-5; TRBD2 matches at 7 bases. The CDR3 loop spans 13 amino acids. Looked up from germline, CDR1 is SEHNR and CDR2 is FQNEAQ (reference sequence). CDR3 coding DNA: TGTGTCAGCAGCTTAGCGGGCCAAGAGACCCAGTACTTC. This sequence encodes CVSSLAGQETQYF.

The chain uses TRBV15 and TRBJ2-7; D gene unclear. The germline CDR1 and CDR2 sequences are LNHNV and YYDKDF (reference sequence). The V end lost 0 bases, the J end lost 4 bases, and 10 bases lay between the germline ends. CDR3 length equals 14 residues. The CDR3 DNA sequence: TGTGCCACCAGCAGAGATTGGAAAGCTTACGAGCAGTACTTC. Protein product: CATSRDWKAYEQYF.

Only a few counts were recorded for this clonotype. V gene TRBV5-6 combines with J gene TRBJ1-1; no firm D call. Looked up from germline, CDR1 is SGHDT and CDR2 is YYEEEE. CDR3 size: 15 residues. Between the trimmed V and J ends, which lost 4 bases and 1 base, there was a span of 14 bases. The CDR3 reads CASSHVGVSNTEAFF. The CDR3 DNA follows: TGTGCCAGCAGCCATGTGGGCGTCTCGAACACTGAAGCTTTCTTT. Based on the CDR3 plus reference TRBV5-6 and TRBJ1-1, the full variable domain is DAGVTQSPTHLIKTRGQQVTLRCSPKSGHDTVSWYQQALGQGPQFIFQYYEEEERQRGNFPDRFSGHQFPNYSSELNVNALLLGDSALYLCASSHVGVSNTEAFFGQGTRLTVV.

On this clonotype itself: No DNA is shown, since the ends of the CDR3 on it are uncertain; the CDR3 is the one TCRdb lists. This rearrangement joins TRBV6-4 to TRBJ2-3; the table gives TRBD1 as D, unverified against the DNA. Termini included, the CDR3 measures 15 amino acids. Germline CDR1 MRHNA, CDR2 SNTAGT. This chain's CDR3 is CASSGGQGAQIRSIF.

The chain has TRBV20-1 and TRBJ2-7; 14 nucleotides match TRBD2. V shed 4 bases, J shed 2 bases, and the junction held 10 bases outside the gene matches. Per germline, CDR1 DFQATT and CDR2 SNEGSKA (reference sequence). The CDR3 contains 17 residues. The CDR3 region is CSATGTSGRVLTYEQYF. The CDR3 nucleotides read TGCAGTGCTACCGGGACTAGCGGGAGAGTCCTTACCTACGAGCAGTACTTC.

This chain joins TRBV5-1 and TRBJ1-6; TRBD1 agrees at 9 bases. The CDR3 is 18 residues long. V lost 0 bases to trimming and J lost 0 bases; unmatched junction nucleotides: 4. Germline CDR1 and CDR2: SGHRS and YFSETQ. In nucleotides, the CDR3 is TGCGCCAGCAGCTTGGTAGGGACAGGGAGCTCCTATAATTCACCCCTCCACTTT. Amino acids: CASSLVGTGSSYNSPLHF.

This sequence joins TRBV6-6 and TRBJ2-1; 10 nucleotides match TRBD1. This CDR3 is built from 15 residues. The junction had 18 bases not matched to a gene; V was cut back by 7 bases and J by 15 bases. Looked up from germline, CDR1 is MNHNY and CDR2 is SVGAGI (reference sequence). CDR3 sequence reads: CASTPPGTGVERWFF. CDR3 sequence (DNA): TGTGCCAGCACCCCGCCCGGGACAGGGGTCGAGCGCTGGTTCTTC.

The chain links TRBV7-9 to TRBJ2-4; the match to TRBD2 covers 13 bases. CDR1 and CDR2 (germline): SEHNR, FQNEAQ (reference sequence). The CDR3 sequence is 18 residues long. The junction had 6 bases not matched to a gene; V was cut back by 3 bases and J by 1 base. CDR3 nucleotides: TGTGCCAGCAGCTTGTGGACTAGCGGGAGCTCGGCCAAAAACATTCAGTACTTC. Translated: CASSLWTSGSSAKNIQYF.

This clonotype was found once. CDR3 bases: TGTGCCAGCAGTTTCGGAAGCGGGACCTACGAGCAGTACTTC. It translates to CASSFGSGTYEQYF. The gene calls are TRBV27 and TRBJ2-4; 7 bases are shared with TRBD2. The DNA end favors TRBJ2-7, so the J call may be wrong. Germline assignment: CDR1 MNHEY and CDR2 SMNVEV (reference sequence). This CDR3 spans 14 amino acids.

The gene calls are TRBV4-1 and TRBJ2-1; TRBD2 aligns across 8 bases. With V trimmed by 0 bases and J by 2 bases, 6 bases remained unmatched. In germline, CDR1 is MGHRA, CDR2 YSYEKL. This CDR3 has 17 residues. The CDR3 region is CASSQDHGTSPYNEQFF. CDR3 DNA: TGCGCCAGCAGCCAAGATCATGGGACTAGTCCCTACAATGAGCAGTTCTTC.

In its sample, this clonotype was seen a few times. The V and J genes are TRBV11-1 and TRBJ2-3; 14 bases match TRBD2. Germline lookup yields CDR1 SGHAT and CDR2 FQDESV (reference sequence). V was pared by 1 base and J by 4 bases, with 19 bases of the junction left unmatched. CDR3 length: 22 amino acids. The CDR3 DNA reads as TGTGCCAGCAGCTTAGGAGGGCCGTCCGGGACTAGCGGGAGACCGAGGGCAGATACGCAGTATTTT. Its protein is CASSLGGPSGTSGRPRADTQYF.

This clonotype occurred once. This chain connects TRBV5-1 to TRBJ2-3; tentative D call: TRBD2 (6 bases). Germline V gene lookup returns CDR1 SGHRS and CDR2 YFSETQ. V was clipped by 6 bases and J by 2 bases, with 19 bases between them. This CDR3 comprises 16 residues. The CDR3 loop is CASIRGISAITDTQYF. The CDR3, as DNA: TGCGCCAGCATCCGGGGGATTAGCGCGATCACAGATACGCAGTATTTT.